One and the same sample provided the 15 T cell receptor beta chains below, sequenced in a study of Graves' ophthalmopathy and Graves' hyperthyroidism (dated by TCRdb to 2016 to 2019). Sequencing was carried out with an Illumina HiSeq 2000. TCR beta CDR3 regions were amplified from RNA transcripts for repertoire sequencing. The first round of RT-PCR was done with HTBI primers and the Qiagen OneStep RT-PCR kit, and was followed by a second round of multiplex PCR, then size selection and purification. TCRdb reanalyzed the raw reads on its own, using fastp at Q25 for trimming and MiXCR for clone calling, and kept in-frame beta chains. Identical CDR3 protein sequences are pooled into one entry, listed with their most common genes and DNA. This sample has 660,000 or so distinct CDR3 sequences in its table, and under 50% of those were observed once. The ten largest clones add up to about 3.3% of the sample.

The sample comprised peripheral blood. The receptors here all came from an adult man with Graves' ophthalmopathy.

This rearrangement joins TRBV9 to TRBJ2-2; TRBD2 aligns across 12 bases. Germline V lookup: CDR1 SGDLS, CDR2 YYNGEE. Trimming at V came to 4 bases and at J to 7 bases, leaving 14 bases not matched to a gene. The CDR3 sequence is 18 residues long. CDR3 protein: CASSQGASGGGRFGELFF. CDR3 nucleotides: TGTGCCAGCAGCCAAGGAGCTAGCGGGGGGGGCCGCTTCGGGGAGCTGTTTTTT.

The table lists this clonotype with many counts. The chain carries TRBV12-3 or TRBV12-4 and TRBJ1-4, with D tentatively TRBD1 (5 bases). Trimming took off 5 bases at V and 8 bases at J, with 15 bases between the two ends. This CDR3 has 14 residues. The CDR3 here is CASSPGPRSEKLFF. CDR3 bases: TGTGCCAGCAGTCCGGGACCCCGGAGCGAAAAACTGTTTTTT.

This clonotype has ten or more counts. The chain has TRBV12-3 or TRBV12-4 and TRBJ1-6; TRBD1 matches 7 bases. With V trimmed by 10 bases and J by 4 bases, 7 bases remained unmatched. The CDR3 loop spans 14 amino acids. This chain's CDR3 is CATTGKMYNSPLHF. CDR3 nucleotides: TGTGCCACGACAGGGAAAATGTATAATTCACCCCTCCACTTT.

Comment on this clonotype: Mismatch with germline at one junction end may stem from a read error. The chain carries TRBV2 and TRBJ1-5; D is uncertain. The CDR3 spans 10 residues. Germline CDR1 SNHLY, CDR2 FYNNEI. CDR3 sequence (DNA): TGTGCCAGCAGTCTACAGCGCCAGCATTTT. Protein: CASSLQRQHF.

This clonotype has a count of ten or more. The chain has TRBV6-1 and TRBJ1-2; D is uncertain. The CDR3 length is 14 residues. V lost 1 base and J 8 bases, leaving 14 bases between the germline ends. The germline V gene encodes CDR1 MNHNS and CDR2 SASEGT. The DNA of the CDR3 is TGTGCCAGCAGTGAAGGGGCAGGAGCGGAGGGCTACACCTTC. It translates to CASSEGAGAEGYTF.

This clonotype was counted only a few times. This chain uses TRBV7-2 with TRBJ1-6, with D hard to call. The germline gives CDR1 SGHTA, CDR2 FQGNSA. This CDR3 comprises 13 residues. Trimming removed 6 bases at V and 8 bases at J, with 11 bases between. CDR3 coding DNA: TGTGCCAGCAGTCGAAAGCTCCATTCACCCCTCCACTTT. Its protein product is CASSRKLHSPLHF. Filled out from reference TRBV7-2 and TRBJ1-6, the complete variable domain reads GAGVSQSPSNKVTEKGKDVELRCDPISGHTALYWYRQSLGQGLEFLIYFQGNSAPDKSGLPSDRFSAERTGGSVSTLTIQRTQQEDSAVYLCASSRKLHSPLHFGNGTRLTVT.

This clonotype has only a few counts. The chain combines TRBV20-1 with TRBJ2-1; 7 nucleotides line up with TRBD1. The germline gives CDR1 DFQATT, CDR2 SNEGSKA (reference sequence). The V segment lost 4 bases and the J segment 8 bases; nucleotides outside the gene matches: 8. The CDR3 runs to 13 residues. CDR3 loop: CSATTYRGDEQFF. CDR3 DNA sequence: TGCAGTGCTACCACCTACAGGGGCGATGAGCAGTTCTTC.

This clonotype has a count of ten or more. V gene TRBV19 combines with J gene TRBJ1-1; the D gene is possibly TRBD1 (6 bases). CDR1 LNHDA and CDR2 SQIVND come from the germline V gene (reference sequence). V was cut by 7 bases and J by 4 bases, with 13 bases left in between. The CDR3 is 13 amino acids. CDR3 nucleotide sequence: TGTGCCAGTACTTCAGGGGTCAGCACTGAAGCTTTCTTT. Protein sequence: CASTSGVSTEAFF.

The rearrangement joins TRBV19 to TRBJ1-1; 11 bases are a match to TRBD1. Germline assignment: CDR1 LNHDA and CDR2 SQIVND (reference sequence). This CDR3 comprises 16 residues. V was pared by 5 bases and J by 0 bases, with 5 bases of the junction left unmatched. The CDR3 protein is CASSRDRGLVNTEAFF. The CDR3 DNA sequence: TGTGCCAGTAGTCGGGACAGGGGGTTGGTGAACACTGAAGCTTTCTTT.

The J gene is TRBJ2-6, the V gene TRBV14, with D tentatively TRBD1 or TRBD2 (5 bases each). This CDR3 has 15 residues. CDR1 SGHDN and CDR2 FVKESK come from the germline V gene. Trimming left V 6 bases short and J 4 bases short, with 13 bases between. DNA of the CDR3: TGTGCCAGCAGTCGGGGACCCACCGGGGCCAACGTCCTGACTTTC. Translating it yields CASSRGPTGANVLTF.

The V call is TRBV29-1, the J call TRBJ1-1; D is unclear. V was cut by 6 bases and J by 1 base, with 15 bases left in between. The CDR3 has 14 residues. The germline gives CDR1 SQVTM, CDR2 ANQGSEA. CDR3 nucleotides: TGCAGCGTGATACGGGGAAACGCGAACACTGAAGCTTTCTTT. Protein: CSVIRGNANTEAFF.

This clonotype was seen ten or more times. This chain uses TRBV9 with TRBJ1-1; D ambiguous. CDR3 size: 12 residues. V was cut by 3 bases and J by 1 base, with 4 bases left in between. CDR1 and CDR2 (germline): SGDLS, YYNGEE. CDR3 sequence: CASSGTNTEAFF. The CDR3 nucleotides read TGTGCCAGCAGCGGTACGAACACTGAAGCTTTCTTT.

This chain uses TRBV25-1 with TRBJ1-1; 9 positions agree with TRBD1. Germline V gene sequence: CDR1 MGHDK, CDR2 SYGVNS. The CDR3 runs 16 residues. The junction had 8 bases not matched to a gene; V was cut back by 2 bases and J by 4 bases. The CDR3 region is CASSERGTGTFTEAFF. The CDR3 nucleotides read TGTGCCAGCAGTGAACGGGGGACAGGGACGTTCACTGAAGCTTTCTTT.

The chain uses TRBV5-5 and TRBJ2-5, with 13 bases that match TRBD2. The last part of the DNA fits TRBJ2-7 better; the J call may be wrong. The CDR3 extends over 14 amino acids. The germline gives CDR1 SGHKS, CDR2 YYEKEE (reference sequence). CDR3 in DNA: TGTGCCAGCAGCCCGGGACTAGCGGGGACCGAGCAGTACTTC. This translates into CASSPGLAGTEQYF.

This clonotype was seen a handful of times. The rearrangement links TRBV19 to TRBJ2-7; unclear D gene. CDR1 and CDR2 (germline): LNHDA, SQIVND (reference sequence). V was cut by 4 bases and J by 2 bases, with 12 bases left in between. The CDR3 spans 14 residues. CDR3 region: CASSKQDPPYEQYF. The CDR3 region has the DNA TGTGCCAGTAGTAAACAAGATCCGCCCTACGAGCAGTACTTC.